This T cell receptor beta chain was observed in a study of shared clonotypes between healthy human individuals. Study outcomes and limitations: It was anticipated that sequencing depth would influence how many clonotypes donors shared.

Worth noting for this clone: Its antigen remains unidentified.

Both subsets, CD45RA+ naive and CD45RA-negative memory, were split from the CD4+ cells. The method was immunoSEQ multiplex PCR; TCRdb's version includes in-frame clones alone and lacks a portion of them. The sample lists over a million clones, about three quarters occurring once. The source is a young man in good health. Sequenced: memory CD4+ T cells sorted from blood. The sample's subset: CD45RA-negative fraction.

DNA of the CDR3: TGCAGCGTTCGGGACCAAACGCCAGACACCTTC. It codes for CSVRDQTPDTF. The chain uses TRBV29-1 and TRBJ1-2; the D gene is possibly TRBD1 (5 bases). V dropped 5 bases and J dropped 12 bases, with 16 bases sitting between them. This CDR3 is built from 11 residues. The V gene's germline CDR1 is SQVTM and CDR2 ANQGSEA.